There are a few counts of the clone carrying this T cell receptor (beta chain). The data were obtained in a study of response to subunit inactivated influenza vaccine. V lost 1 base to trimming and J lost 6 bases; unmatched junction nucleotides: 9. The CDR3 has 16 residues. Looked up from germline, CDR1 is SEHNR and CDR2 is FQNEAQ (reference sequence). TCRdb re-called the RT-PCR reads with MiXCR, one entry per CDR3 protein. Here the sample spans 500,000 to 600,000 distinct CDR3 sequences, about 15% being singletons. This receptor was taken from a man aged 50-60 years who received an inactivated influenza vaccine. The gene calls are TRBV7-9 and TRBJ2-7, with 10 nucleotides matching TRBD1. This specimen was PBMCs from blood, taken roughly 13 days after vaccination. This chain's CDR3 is CASSLDGQGVRSEQYF. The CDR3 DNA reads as TGTGCCAGCAGCTTAGATGGACAGGGGGTACGAAGCGAGCAGTACTTC. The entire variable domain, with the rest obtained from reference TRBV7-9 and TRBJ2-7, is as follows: DTGVSQNPRHKITKRGQNVTFRCDPISEHNRLYWYRQTLGQGPEFLTYFQNEAQLEKSRLLSDRFSAERPKGSFSTLEIQRTEQGDSAMYLCASSLDGQGVRSEQYFGPGTRLTVT.